These 26 T cell receptor beta chains were sequenced from one sample in a study of blood T cell repertoires in COVID-19. Generated by immunoSEQ multiplex PCR, the TCRdb table keeps only in-frame clones and is missing some. The sample shows 240,000 or so clones, roughly 90% of them seen only once. Sequenced: peripheral blood. All receptors derive from a woman younger than 45 with acute or convalescent COVID-19.

The chain employs TRBV7-9 and TRBJ2-5; 8 bases align to TRBD1. V dropped 1 base and J dropped 4; count of bases not matched to a gene: 2. The CDR3 runs 14 residues. CDR1 is SEHNR and CDR2 is FQNEAQ in the germline V gene (reference sequence). The CDR3 DNA reads TGTGCCAGCAGCTTAGTGACAGGGGTAGAGACCCAGTACTTC. This sequence encodes CASSLVTGVETQYF. The complete variable domain, with remaining parts taken from reference TRBV7-9 and TRBJ2-5, reads DTGVSQNPRHKITKRGQNVTFRCDPISEHNRLYWYRQTLGQGPEFLTYFQNEAQLEKSRLLSDRFSAERPKGSFSTLEIQRTEQGDSAMYLCASSLVTGVETQYFGPGTRLLVL.

This clone showed up just once. The chain uses TRBV14 and TRBJ2-1; the match to TRBD2 covers 7 bases. Per germline, CDR1 SGHDN and CDR2 FVKESK. V gave up 0 bases and J gave up 2 bases; unmatched junction bases: 7. The CDR3 has 17 amino acids. The CDR3 nucleotides read TGTGCCAGCAGCCAAGATGCTGGCGGGAGCCCCTACAATGAGCAGTTCTTC. Its protein is CASSQDAGGSPYNEQFF.

The V call is TRBV4-2, the J call TRBJ1-1; 9 bases map to TRBD1. Germline assignment: CDR1 LGHNA and CDR2 YNFKEQ. The CDR3 runs to 15 residues. The V segment lost 4 bases and the J segment 6 bases; nucleotides outside the gene matches: 9. In nucleotides, the CDR3 is TGTGCCAGCAGCCCACCGGGACAGGGCAAGGCTGAAGCTTTCTTT. Protein: CASSPPGQGKAEAFF.

The chain couples TRBV4-2 to TRBJ2-7; 10 positions match TRBD2. The ends lost 0 bases at V and 3 bases at J; junction bases unmatched: 14. This CDR3 spans 19 amino acids. Germline V gives CDR1 LGHNA, CDR2 YNFKEQ. The CDR3, as DNA: TGTGCCAGCAGCCAAGATCGTCTCATCGGACTAGCGGCCCTCTACGAGCAGTACTTC. This encodes CASSQDRLIGLAALYEQYF.

The CDR3 sequence: CASSSGSNTGELFF. Written as DNA, the CDR3 is TGTGCCAGCAGCAGCGGGAGTAACACCGGGGAGCTGTTTTTT. This chain connects TRBV7-3 to TRBJ2-2; 8 bases map to TRBD2. This CDR3 contains 14 residues. The J segment lost 2 bases and the V segment lost 5 bases, leaving 1 base of the junction unmatched. Germline CDR1 reads SGHTA; CDR2 reads FQGTGA.

The chain links TRBV24-1 to TRBJ2-5; 11 bases line up with TRBD2. The CDR3 has 16 residues. Germline-derived CDR1 and CDR2 are KGHDR and SFDVKD. The J segment lost 4 bases and the V segment lost 0 bases, leaving 3 bases of the junction unmatched. The CDR3 nucleotides are TGTGCCACCAGTGATTTGACTAGCGGGAGTTTAGAGACCCAGTACTTC. Translated, it gives CATSDLTSGSLETQYF.

The gene calls are TRBV5-4 and TRBJ2-1, with a tentative D call TRBD2 (6 bases). Germline loops: CDR1 SGHNT, CDR2 YYREEE (reference sequence). The CDR3 consists of 16 residues. The V end lost 4 bases, the J end lost 9 bases, and 23 bases lay between the germline ends. The CDR3 sequence: CASSPAQGLLIREQFF. CDR3 in DNA: TGTGCCAGCAGCCCGGCCCAGGGACTCCTAATTCGTGAGCAGTTCTTC. The whole variable domain, remainder taken from reference TRBV5-4 and TRBJ2-1, is ETGVTQSPTHLIKTRGQQVTLRCSSQSGHNTVSWYQQALGQGPQFIFQYYREEENGRGNFPPRFSGLQFPNYSSELNVNALELDDSALYLCASSPAQGLLIREQFFGPGTRLTVL.

This chain connects TRBV7-8 to TRBJ2-1, with 8 bases fitting TRBD2. This CDR3 region has 17 residues. V lost 0 bases to trimming and J lost 6 bases; unmatched junction nucleotides: 10. CDR1 SGHVS and CDR2 FQNEAQ come from the germline V gene. This CDR3 reads CASSLARGSGNPNEQFF. In DNA form, the CDR3 reads TGTGCCAGCAGCTTAGCGCGAGGTAGCGGGAACCCCAATGAGCAGTTCTTC.

The V call is TRBV7-2, the J call TRBJ2-6; possibly TRBD1 for D (5 bases). V was shortened by 9 bases and J by 0 bases, with 6 bases between the two germline ends. In germline, CDR1 is SGHTA, CDR2 FQGNSA. This CDR3 is built from 13 residues. This chain's CDR3 is CARDNSGANVLTF. In DNA, the CDR3 is TGTGCCAGGGACAACTCTGGGGCCAACGTCCTGACTTTC.

The chain carries TRBV3-1 (or the pseudogene TRBV3-2) and TRBJ2-7, with 7 positions matching TRBD1. The CDR3 runs to 15 residues. Germline V gene data show CDR1 as LGHDT and CDR2 as YNNKEL (reference sequence). The J segment lost 5 bases and the V segment lost 4 bases, leaving 11 bases of the junction unmatched. CDR3 DNA sequence: TGTGCCAGCAGCCCGTCCCGCGACAGGGTAAACGAGCAGTACTTC. Protein: CASSPSRDRVNEQYF.

V gene TRBV6-2 or TRBV6-3 combines with J gene TRBJ2-7; 8 nucleotides line up with TRBD2. Per the germline V gene, CDR1 is MNHEY and CDR2 is SVGEGT. The CDR3 length is 15 residues. With V trimmed by 5 bases and J by 4 bases, 10 bases remained unmatched. Here the CDR3 reads CASSKFGLASYEQYF. CDR3 bases: TGTGCCAGCAGTAAGTTCGGACTAGCCTCTTACGAGCAGTACTTC.

The rearrangement links TRBV14 to TRBJ1-2; D ambiguous. CDR1 and CDR2 from the germline V gene are SGHDN and FVKESK. This CDR3 comprises 15 residues. The ends were cut back, 1 base at V and 1 base at J, with 10 bases in the middle. The CDR3 region is CASSQVAGSNYGYTF. The CDR3 DNA sequence: TGTGCCAGCAGCCAAGTTGCTGGCAGTAACTATGGCTACACCTTC.

The rearrangement joins TRBV7-2 to TRBJ1-2; 10 bases fit TRBD1. With V trimmed by 2 bases and J by 5 bases, 5 bases remained unmatched. The germline CDR1 and CDR2 sequences are SGHTA and FQGNSA. The CDR3 consists of 15 residues. CDR3 DNA sequence: TGTGCCAGCAGCTTACCGACAGGGGGCCTATATGGCTACACCTTC. The encoded protein is CASSLPTGGLYGYTF. Full variable domain (remainder filled in from reference TRBV7-2 and TRBJ1-2): GAGVSQSPSNKVTEKGKDVELRCDPISGHTALYWYRQSLGQGLEFLIYFQGNSAPDKSGLPSDRFSAERTGGSVSTLTIQRTQQEDSAVYLCASSLPTGGLYGYTFGSGTRLTVV.

The chain has TRBV5-5 and TRBJ2-1, with D perhaps matching TRBD1 (7 bases). The V end was cut by 4 bases, the J end by 8 bases, with 19 bases between. Germline assignment: CDR1 SGHKS and CDR2 YYEKEE (reference sequence). The CDR3 runs 15 residues. The DNA for the CDR3 is TGTGCCAGCAGCCAACCAGGGGGGTCCCTCCATGAGCAGTTCTTC. This encodes CASSQPGGSLHEQFF.

In DNA form, the CDR3 reads TGTGCCAGCATCAAGATACGGAGGAAGAGAAGGTACGAGCAGTACTTC. Protein product: CASIKIRRKRRYEQYF. V and J are TRBV21-1 and TRBJ2-7; the D call in the table, TRBD2, was not verified against the DNA. TRBV21-1 is a known pseudogene. The CDR3 is 16 residues long.

The chain carries TRBV5-8 and TRBJ2-1, with 12 bases fitting TRBD2. This CDR3 comprises 16 residues. CDR1 and CDR2 from the germline V gene are SGHTS and YDEGEE. After removal of 4 bases from V and 4 bases from J, the junction contained 6 bases not matched to a gene. In DNA form, the CDR3 reads TGTGCCAGCAGCCCTGGACTAGCGGGACCTTACAATGAGCAGTTCTTC. As protein: CASSPGLAGPYNEQFF.

The J gene is TRBJ1-3, the V gene TRBV4-3, with 10 bases fitting TRBD1. CDR3 size: 15 residues. From germline, CDR1 is LGHNA and CDR2 YSLEER. Trimming removed 4 bases from V and 4 bases from J; junction bases left unmatched: 4. DNA for the CDR3: TGCGCCAGCAGCCCAGACAGGGGGCTAGGAAACACCATATATTTT. It is translated as CASSPDRGLGNTIYF.

This chain joins TRBV2 and TRBJ1-6; 8 positions agree with TRBD1. The CDR3 has 15 residues. CDR1 and CDR2 from the germline V gene are SNHLY and FYNNEI. Germline trimming cut 4 bases from V and 9 bases from J; bases unmatched to any gene: 8. The CDR3 protein is CASSGGQGKGSPLHF. Here the CDR3 DNA reads TGTGCCAGCAGTGGAGGACAGGGCAAGGGTTCACCCCTCCACTTT.

J is TRBJ2-7 and V is TRBV7-9; 9 nucleotides agree with TRBD1. The CDR3 has 15 residues. Germline V lookup: CDR1 SEHNR, CDR2 FQNEAQ (reference sequence). V dropped 1 base and J dropped 7; count of bases not matched to a gene: 8. In nucleotides, the CDR3 is TGTGCCAGCAGCTTAGATGGGACAGGGTTTTCGGAGCAGTACTTC. Its translation is CASSLDGTGFSEQYF.

V and J are TRBV27 and TRBJ2-5; 7 bases are shared with TRBD2. CDR3 length equals 15 residues. The ends lost 3 bases at V and 0 bases at J; junction bases unmatched: 4. Germline loops: CDR1 MNHEY, CDR2 SMNVEV (reference sequence). The CDR3 reads CASSLLAGYQETQYF. The CDR3, as DNA: TGTGCCAGCAGTTTGTTAGCGGGCTACCAAGAGACCCAGTACTTC.

This clone was observed at least ten times. The chain links TRBV2 to TRBJ1-2, with 7 nucleotides matching TRBD1. Germline assignment: CDR1 SNHLY and CDR2 FYNNEI. V was clipped by 6 bases and J by 4 bases; unmatched bases: 11. The CDR3 is 15 amino acids. The CDR3 DNA follows: TGTGCCAGCAGCTCCGGAGGGACAGCCCTCTATGGCTACACCTTC. Translation: CASSSGGTALYGYTF. Filled out from reference TRBV2 and TRBJ1-2, the complete variable domain reads EPEVTQTPSHQVTQMGQEVILRCVPISNHLYFYWYRQILGQKVEFLVSFYNNEISEKSEIFDDQFSVERPDGSNFTLKIRSTKLEDSAMYFCASSSGGTALYGYTFGSGTRLTVV.

On this clone: The sample carries other DNA sequences with the same CDR3. The gene calls are TRBV4-1 and TRBJ2-7, with 9 nucleotides matching TRBD2. The CDR3 has 15 residues. Trimming removed 1 base from V and 0 bases from J; junction bases left unmatched: 1. Germline values: CDR1 MGHRA, CDR2 YSYEKL. CDR3 loop: CASSQGLADSYEQYF. As DNA, the CDR3 is TGCGCCAGCAGCCAAGGACTAGCGGACTCCTACGAGCAGTACTTC.

The chain recombines TRBV25-1 with TRBJ2-5; TRBD2 matches at 9 bases. The germline CDR1 and CDR2 sequences are MGHDK and SYGVNS. With V trimmed by 4 bases and J by 5 bases, 8 bases remained unmatched. CDR3 size: 15 residues. Here the CDR3 DNA reads TGTGCCAGCAGTGGGGGTAGCGGGAGCAGGGAGACCCAGTACTTC. Translating it yields CASSGGSGSRETQYF. Supplemented by reference TRBV25-1 and TRBJ2-5, the full variable domain reads EADIYQTPRYLVIGTGKKITLECSQTMGHDKMYWYQQDPGMELHLIHYSYGVNSTEKGDLSSESTVSRIRTEHFPLTLESARPSHTSQYLCASSGGSGSRETQYFGPGTRLLVL.

The CDR3 DNA reads TGTGCCAGCAGCCTTCAGTTTGGGACAGGACAGCCCCAGCATTTT. Its translation: CASSLQFGTGQPQHF. V usage is TRBV7-8 and J usage is TRBJ1-5; 8 positions agree with TRBD1. V lost 5 bases and J lost 7; bases outside the gene matches: 10. The CDR3 is made up of 15 amino acids. The germline gives CDR1 SGHVS, CDR2 FQNEAQ.

V usage is TRBV15 and J usage is TRBJ1-1; TRBD1 agrees at 8 bases. The V gene end was trimmed by 4 bases and the J gene end by 1 base; junction bases not matched to a gene: 5. Germline CDR1 is LNHNV and CDR2 is YYDKDF (reference sequence). The CDR3 has 15 residues. The chain's CDR3 is CATSIGQGENTEAFF. The CDR3 region has the DNA TGTGCCACCAGCATTGGACAGGGTGAGAACACTGAAGCTTTCTTT.

This rearrangement joins TRBV19 to TRBJ1-5; 7 bases are shared with TRBD1. Per germline, CDR1 LNHDA and CDR2 SQIVND (reference sequence). This CDR3 is built from 14 residues. After removal of 5 bases from V and 9 bases from J, the junction contained 10 bases not matched to a gene. CDR3 nucleotide sequence: TGTGCCAGTAGTCTAGGACAGGTCTTGCCGCCCCAGCATTTT. Protein sequence: CASSLGQVLPPQHF.